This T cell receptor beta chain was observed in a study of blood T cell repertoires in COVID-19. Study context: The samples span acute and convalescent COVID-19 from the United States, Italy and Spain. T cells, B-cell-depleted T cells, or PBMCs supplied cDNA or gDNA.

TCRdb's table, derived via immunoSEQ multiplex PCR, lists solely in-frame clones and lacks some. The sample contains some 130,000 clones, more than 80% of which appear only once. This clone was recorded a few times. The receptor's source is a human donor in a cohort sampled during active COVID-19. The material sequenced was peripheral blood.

The CDR3 protein is CASDVWGQYEQYF. The CDR3 DNA reads as TGTGCCTCCGACGTGTGGGGGCAATACGAGCAGTACTTC. The chain joins TRBV30 to TRBJ2-7; TRBD1 is a possible D gene (6 bases). Germline V gene data show CDR1 as GTSNPN and CDR2 as SVGIG (reference sequence). V was shortened by 7 bases and J by 4 bases, with 17 bases between the two germline ends. This CDR3 has 13 amino acids. Full variable domain (outside the CDR3, taken from reference TRBV30 and TRBJ2-7): SQTIHQWPATLVQPVGSPLSLECTVEGTSNPNLYWYRQAAGRGLQLLFYSVGIGQISSEVPQNLSASRPQDRQFILSSKKLLLSDSGFYLCASDVWGQYEQYFGPGTRLTVT.